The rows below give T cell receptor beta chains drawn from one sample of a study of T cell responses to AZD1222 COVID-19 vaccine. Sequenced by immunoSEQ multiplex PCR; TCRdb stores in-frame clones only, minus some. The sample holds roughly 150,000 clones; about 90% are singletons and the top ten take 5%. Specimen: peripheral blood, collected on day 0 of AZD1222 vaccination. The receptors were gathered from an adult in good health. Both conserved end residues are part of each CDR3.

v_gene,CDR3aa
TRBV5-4,CASSLDAGELFF
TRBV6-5,CASTGTATNTGELFF
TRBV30,CAWSPATDYGYTF
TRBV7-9,CASSSGLAGGSGELFF
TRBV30,CAWSVGGNTIYF
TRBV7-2,CASSLAGENGGYTF
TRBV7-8,CASLGGGIVSGANVLTF
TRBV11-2,CASRPPGLAGPGELFF
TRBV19,CASKEQGVNGYTF
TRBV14,CASSQGRDSFDEQYF
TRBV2,CASSPGQGAGYTF
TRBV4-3,CASSQDYGTSVYEQYF
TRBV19,CASRKQSSSYNEQFF
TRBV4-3,CASSQQREGPDTQYF
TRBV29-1,CSSGDRSGGYTF
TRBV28,CASSPRGVVETQYF
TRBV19,CASSTSRDRGRRSEAFF
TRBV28,CASLVGGQADGYTF
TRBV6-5,CASRWVRGTNEKLFF
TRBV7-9,CASPRDRGLAGGTGELFF
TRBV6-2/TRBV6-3,CASSSVASGSYEQYF
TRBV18,CASSRGGEGYTF
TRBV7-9,CASSRTSGRLSYEQYF
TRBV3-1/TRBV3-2,CASSQDAHYEQYF
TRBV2,CASSEDRTGNTGELFF
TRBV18,CASSPGGSSYNEQFF
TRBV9,CASSPQDSLRAAQYF
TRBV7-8,CASSLGTVAKNIQYF
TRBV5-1,CASSPGLADADTQYF
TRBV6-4,CASSDSRGLRGHEQFF
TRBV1,CTSSQEDYQSTDTQYF
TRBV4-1,CASSPSTVGVGDEKLFF
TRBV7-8,CASSLASGSTDTQYF
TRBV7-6,CASTLTTSGSNEQFF
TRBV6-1,CASSDRLSSYNSPLHF
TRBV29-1,CSVADRGGTGELFF
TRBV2,CASKWGQGGAGELFF
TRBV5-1,CASSLAGGADTQYF
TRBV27,CASSLGSGSTGELFF
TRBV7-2,CASSAQRKGGREGDTQYF
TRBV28,CASRSGQPREPQHF
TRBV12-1,CASSFLPGELFF
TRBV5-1,CASSLQPGANEKLFF
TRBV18,CASSPARQGNTEAFF
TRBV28,CASSLSPKNGYTF
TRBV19,CASSMPTYYGYTF
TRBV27,CASSLTGGSGYEQYF
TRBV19,CASSIGQGLPEAFF
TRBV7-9,CASSPRGYGTGGTEAFF
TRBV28,CASRQLSQPQHF
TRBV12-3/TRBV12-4,CASSHTGGEQYF
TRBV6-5,CASSYGGDGANVLTF
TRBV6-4,CASSQEAQFTGELFF
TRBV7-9,CASSSHSTDTQYF
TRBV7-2,CASSLDPGPYEQYF
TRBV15,CATSREEGAWGNQPQHF
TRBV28,CASSLGHNYGYTF
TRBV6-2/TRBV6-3,CASSYGEISTDTQYF
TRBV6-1,CASSEREGNNSPLHF